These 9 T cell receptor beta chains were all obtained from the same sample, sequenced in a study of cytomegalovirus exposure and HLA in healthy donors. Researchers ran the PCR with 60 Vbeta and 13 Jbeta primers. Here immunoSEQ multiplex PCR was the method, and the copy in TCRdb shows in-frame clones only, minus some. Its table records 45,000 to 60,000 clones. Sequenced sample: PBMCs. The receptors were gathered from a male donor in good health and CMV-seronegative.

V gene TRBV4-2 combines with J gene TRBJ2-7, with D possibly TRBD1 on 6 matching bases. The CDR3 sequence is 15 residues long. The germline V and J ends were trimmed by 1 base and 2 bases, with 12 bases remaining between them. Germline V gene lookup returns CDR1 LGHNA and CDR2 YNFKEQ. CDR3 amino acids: CASSQAVGAAYEQYF. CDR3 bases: TGTGCCAGCAGCCAAGCTGTGGGGGCCGCCTACGAGCAGTACTTC.

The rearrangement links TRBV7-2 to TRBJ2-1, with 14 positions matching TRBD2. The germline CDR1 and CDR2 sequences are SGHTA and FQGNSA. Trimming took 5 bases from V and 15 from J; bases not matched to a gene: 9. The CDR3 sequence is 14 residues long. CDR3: CASSPGTSGGGRFF. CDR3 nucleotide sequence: TGTGCCAGCAGCCCCGGGACTAGCGGGGGCGGGAGGTTCTTC.

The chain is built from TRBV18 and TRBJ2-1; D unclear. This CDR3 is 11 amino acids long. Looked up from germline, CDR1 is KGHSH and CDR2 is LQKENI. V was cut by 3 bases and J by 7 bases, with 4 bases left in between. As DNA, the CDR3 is TGTGCCAGCTCACCGTTAAATGAGCAGTTCTTC. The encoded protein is CASSPLNEQFF. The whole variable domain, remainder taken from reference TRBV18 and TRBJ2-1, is NAGVMQNPRHLVRRRGQEARLRCSPMKGHSHVYWYRQLPEEGLKFMVYLQKENIIDESGMPKERFSAEFPKEGPSILRIQQVVRGDSAAYFCASSPLNEQFFGPGTRLTVL.

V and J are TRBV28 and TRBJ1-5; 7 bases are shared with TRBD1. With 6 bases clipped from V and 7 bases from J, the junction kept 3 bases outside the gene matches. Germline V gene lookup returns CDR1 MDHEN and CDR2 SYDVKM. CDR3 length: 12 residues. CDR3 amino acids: CASRQGGQPQHF. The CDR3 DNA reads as TGTGCCAGCAGGCAGGGGGGACAGCCCCAGCATTTT. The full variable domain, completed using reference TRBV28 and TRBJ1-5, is DVKVTQSSRYLVKRTGEKVFLECVQDMDHENMFWYRQDPGLGLRLIYFSYDVKMKEKGDIPEGYSVSREKKERFSLILESASTNQTSMYLCASRQGGQPQHFGDGTRLSIL.

The CDR3, as DNA: TGTGCCAGCGCGGACTTCCAAGAGACCCAGTACTTC. Its translation is CASADFQETQYF. The rearrangement joins TRBV9 to TRBJ2-5; a weak D match, TRBD2 (5 bases). V dropped 7 bases and J dropped 1 base, with 8 bases sitting between them. The CDR3 consists of 12 residues. Germline V gene data show CDR1 as SGDLS and CDR2 as YYNGEE.

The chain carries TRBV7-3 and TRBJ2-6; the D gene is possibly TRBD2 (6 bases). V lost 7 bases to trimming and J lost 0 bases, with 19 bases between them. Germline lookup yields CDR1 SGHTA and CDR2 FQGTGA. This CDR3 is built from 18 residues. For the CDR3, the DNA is TGTGCCAGCACTGGGCCCCGGGACTCCTACTCTGGGGCCAACGTCCTGACTTTC. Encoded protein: CASTGPRDSYSGANVLTF.

CDR3 region: CASSQGIRDRLSPGYTF. The CDR3 DNA is TGCGCCAGCAGCCAAGGAATCCGGGACAGGCTAAGCCCCGGCTACACCTTC. V is TRBV4-1 and J is TRBJ1-2; 8 nucleotides align to TRBD1. V lost 1 base to trimming and J lost 8 bases; unmatched junction nucleotides: 15. Germline lookup yields CDR1 MGHRA and CDR2 YSYEKL. This CDR3 spans 17 amino acids.

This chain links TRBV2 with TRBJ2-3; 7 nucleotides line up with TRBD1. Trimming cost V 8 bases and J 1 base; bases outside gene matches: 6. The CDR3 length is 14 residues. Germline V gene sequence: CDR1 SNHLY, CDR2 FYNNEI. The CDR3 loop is CASGRQGRTDTQYF. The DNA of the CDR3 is TGTGCCAGCGGAAGACAGGGACGCACAGATACGCAGTATTTT.

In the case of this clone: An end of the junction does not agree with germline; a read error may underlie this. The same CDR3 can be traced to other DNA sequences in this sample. In nucleotides, the CDR3 is TGTGCCAGCAGCCAAGTCTCAGGGTGGGATAATTCACCCCTACACTTT. Protein product: CASSQVSGWDNSPLHF. This chain links TRBV4-2 with TRBJ1-6; a possible D gene is TRBD1 (5 bases). The germline V gene encodes CDR1 LGHNA and CDR2 YNFKEQ. The CDR3 is 16 residues long.